This note documents a single T cell receptor beta chain sequence. The target antigen is unknown. This sample was taken from a study of T cell repertoires in cytomegalovirus infection. Looking at the study overall: An indication of both CMV infection and matching HLA type came from public TCR beta signatures.

Using its own MiXCR run on the reads, TCRdb lists one record per CDR3 protein. The table includes some 500,000 distinct CDR3 sequences, roughly 34% detected once. This CDR3 comprises 16 residues. From germline, CDR1 is LNHDA and CDR2 SQIVND (reference sequence). Trimming took 5 bases from V and 1 from J; bases not matched to a gene: 8. The input for sequencing was cultured PBMCs, taken from culture after CMV antigen stimulation. The receptor comes from a human donor in good health (CMV status not recorded). Some clones in this sample may be carry-over from other donors' samples. The gene calls are TRBV19 and TRBJ1-1; 9 positions agree with TRBD1. CDR3 coding DNA: TGTGCCAGTAGTCTCAGGACAGGGGTACAGAACACTGAAGCTTTCTTT. Protein sequence: CASSLRTGVQNTEAFF.